Below, 7 T cell receptor beta chains from the same sample are listed, as sequenced in a study of blood T cell repertoires in COVID-19. The table came from immunoSEQ multiplex PCR; TCRdb's copy has only in-frame clones and leaves some out. The top ten hold 1.8% of the sample, which has 80,000 to 100,000 clones, about nine tenths seen once. The sequencing sample was made of peripheral blood. All receptors come from a human donor with active COVID-19. The donor label of this sample is uncertain.

In this sample, this clone turned up once. J is TRBJ1-3 and V is TRBV3-1 (or the pseudogene TRBV3-2); TRBD1 might be the D (5 bases). Trimming took off 0 bases at V and 16 bases at J, with 13 bases between the two ends. The CDR3 extends over 12 amino acids. Germline lookup yields CDR1 LGHDT and CDR2 YNNKEL (reference sequence). In nucleotides, the CDR3 is TGTGCCAGCAGCCAAGAGGGTAGGGGTGCGTATTTT. This sequence encodes CASSQEGRGAYF.

The chain is built from TRBV6-5 and TRBJ2-7; D gene ambiguous. The CDR3 consists of 12 residues. Between the trimmed V and J ends, which lost 7 bases and 5 bases, there was a span of 12 bases. The V gene's germline CDR1 is MNHEY and CDR2 SVGAGI. In DNA form, the CDR3 reads TGTGCCAGCACCGGTTATTTGCACGAGCAGTACTTC. Amino acids: CASTGYLHEQYF.

This chain links TRBV12-3 or TRBV12-4 with TRBJ2-5; 7 nucleotides agree with TRBD2. J gave up 5 bases and V 3 bases, and 3 bases lay outside the gene matches. The CDR3 is made up of 13 amino acids. The CDR3: CASSLGGMETQYF. The CDR3 coding sequence is TGTGCCAGCAGTTTGGGGGGGATGGAGACCCAGTACTTC.

The rearrangement uses TRBV3-1 (or the pseudogene TRBV3-2) and TRBJ2-1; TRBD2 might be the D (5 bases). This CDR3 is built from 14 residues. Germline CDR1 reads LGHDT; CDR2 reads YNNKEL (reference sequence). Trimming removed 5 bases at V and 8 bases at J, with 16 bases between. The DNA of the CDR3 is TGTGCCAGCAGCTATCCCGGGGATGTCGATGAGCAGTTCTTC. Amino acids: CASSYPGDVDEQFF.

The chain employs TRBV7-9 and TRBJ2-5; D may be TRBD1 (5 bases). Germline CDR1 is SEHNR and CDR2 is FQNEAQ (reference sequence). V lost 3 bases to trimming and J lost 1 base, with 9 bases between them. The CDR3 covers 14 residues. The CDR3 here is CASSFHDSQETQYF. In nucleotides, the CDR3 is TGTGCCAGCAGCTTTCACGACAGCCAAGAGACCCAGTACTTC.

The rearrangement links TRBV9 to TRBJ2-3; 10 bases are shared with TRBD2. CDR1 is SGDLS and CDR2 is YYNGEE in the germline V gene. The trim removed 2 bases at V and 3 bases at J, leaving 0 bases unmatched. This CDR3 region has 14 residues. CDR3 sequence reads: CASSVSGGTDTQYF. The CDR3 coding sequence is TGTGCCAGCAGCGTTAGCGGGGGGACAGATACGCAGTATTTT.

This clone was seen only once. V usage is TRBV5-1 and J usage is TRBJ2-2; 13 bases agree with TRBD2. The CDR3 consists of 20 residues. Germline-derived CDR1 and CDR2 are SGHRS and YFSETQ. The V segment lost 2 bases and the J segment 0 bases; nucleotides outside the gene matches: 10. CDR3 nucleotide sequence: TGCGCCAGCAGCTTAACCCGGACTAGCGGGGGCCAAGCGAACACCGGGGAGCTGTTTTTT. Protein sequence: CASSLTRTSGGQANTGELFF.